This is a list of T cell receptor beta chains from one sample in a study of cytomegalovirus exposure and HLA in healthy donors. TCRdb's table, derived via immunoSEQ multiplex PCR, lists solely in-frame clones and lacks some. Among 150,000 or so clones listed, around 74% were seen once. Source material: PBMCs. These receptors all stem from a woman aged 25 to 39 in good health and CMV-seronegative. The CDR3 runs from the conserved cysteine through the conserved F or W. The D gene is left open where the match is weak. Clone sizes are given selectively: once, few, many, or a class where the clone is expanded.

J | size | D | V | DNA | CDR3
TRBJ1-3 | NA | NA | TRBV4-2 | TGTGCCAGCAGCCAAGAGCAGAGAAACACCATATATTTT | CASSQEQRNTIYF
TRBJ2-2 | few | NA | TRBV6-5 | TGTGCCAGCAGTTTCTTCGGGACACCCTCCGGGGAGCTGTTTTTT | CASSFFGTPSGELFF
TRBJ1-2 | NA | TRBD1 | TRBV6-4 | TGTGCCAGCAACCCACTCCGGGAGACAGGGAAAGGCTACACCTTC | CASNPLRETGKGYTF
TRBJ1-1 | few | NA | TRBV5-1 | TGCGCCAGCAGCCCGGAGGGCGGGGACACTGAAGCTTTCTTT | CASSPEGGDTEAFF
TRBJ1-2 | NA | NA | TRBV30 | TGTGCCTGGAAACCTCAGGGATTTAACTATGGCTACACCTTC | CAWKPQGFNYGYTF
TRBJ2-1 | NA | TRBD2 | TRBV5-1 | TGCGCCAGCAGCCCCCTAGCGGGCCAATACAATGAGCAGTTCTTC | CASSPLAGQYNEQFF
TRBJ2-7 | few | TRBD1 | TRBV5-4 | TGTGCCAGCAGCTTGGGACAGGGAAACGAGCAGTACTTC | CASSLGQGNEQYF
TRBJ2-7 | NA | NA | TRBV11-2 | TGTGCCAGCAGCTTAGATCTAAACAGGACCTCCTACGAGCAGTACTTC | CASSLDLNRTSYEQYF
TRBJ1-4 | NA | NA | TRBV27 | TGTGCCAGCCGGGAAACAGGGTCTGAAAAACTGTTTTTT | CASRETGSEKLFF
TRBJ2-1 | NA | NA | TRBV5-1 | TGCGCCAGCAGCTTGGGACAGTTAAATGAGCAGTTCTTC | CASSLGQLNEQFF
TRBJ2-1 | NA | TRBD2 | TRBV5-1 | TGCGCCAGCAGCTTCGGGACTAGCGGGTACAATGAGCAGTTCTTC | CASSFGTSGYNEQFF
TRBJ1-2 | NA | NA | TRBV18 | TGTGCCAGCTCACCAGACGCGGGCTACTATGGCTACACCTTC | CASSPDAGYYGYTF
TRBJ2-1 | NA | TRBD2 | TRBV19 | TGTGCCAGTAGTATAGATCGACTAGCGGGGGCCTACTCCTACAATGAGCAGTTCTTC | CASSIDRLAGAYSYNEQFF
TRBJ2-1 | NA | TRBD2 | TRBV7-2 | TGTGCCAGCAGCTTACCCCCGGGACTAGCGGGCTACAATGAGCAGTTCTTC | CASSLPPGLAGYNEQFF
TRBJ2-7 | once | NA | TRBV5-4 | TGTGCCAGCAGCTGGGGCACTAAGGGTCCCTACGAGCAGTACTTC | CASSWGTKGPYEQYF
TRBJ1-4 | NA | NA | TRBV30 | TGTGCCTGGAGTGCGGGGTCATGGGATGAAAAACTGTTTTTT | CAWSAGSWDEKLFF
TRBJ1-2 | NA | TRBD1 | TRBV18 | TGTGCCAGCTCACCACCGGGACAGGGCGGCGGCTACACCTTC | CASSPPGQGGGYTF
TRBJ2-1 | NA | NA | TRBV4-1 | TGCGCCAGCAGCCAAGATAGGGGGGGAACAAGGAATGAGCAGTTCTTC | CASSQDRGGTRNEQFF
TRBJ1-1 | NA | TRBD1 | TRBV30 | TGTGCCTGGACGCGACAGGGGGCTGTAACTGAAGCTTTCTTT | CAWTRQGAVTEAFF
TRBJ2-7 | NA | NA | TRBV28 | TGTGCCAGCAGCTCTTCCTACGAGCAGTACTTC | CASSSSYEQYF
TRBJ1-3 | NA | NA | TRBV28 | TGTGCCAGCAGTTATGCACGGGTTGAAGGAAACACCATATATTTT | CASSYARVEGNTIYF